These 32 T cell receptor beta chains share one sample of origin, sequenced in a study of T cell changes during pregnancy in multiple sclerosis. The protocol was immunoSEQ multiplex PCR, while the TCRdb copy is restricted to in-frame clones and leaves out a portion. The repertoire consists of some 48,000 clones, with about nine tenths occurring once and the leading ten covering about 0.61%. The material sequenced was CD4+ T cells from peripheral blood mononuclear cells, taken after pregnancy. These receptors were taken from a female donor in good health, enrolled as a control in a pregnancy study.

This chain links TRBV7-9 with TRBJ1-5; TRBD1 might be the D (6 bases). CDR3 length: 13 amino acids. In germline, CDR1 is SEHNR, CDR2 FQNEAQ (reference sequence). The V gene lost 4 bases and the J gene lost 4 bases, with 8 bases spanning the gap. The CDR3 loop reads CASSSQGNQPQHF. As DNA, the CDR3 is TGTGCCAGCAGCTCACAGGGAAATCAGCCCCAGCATTTT.

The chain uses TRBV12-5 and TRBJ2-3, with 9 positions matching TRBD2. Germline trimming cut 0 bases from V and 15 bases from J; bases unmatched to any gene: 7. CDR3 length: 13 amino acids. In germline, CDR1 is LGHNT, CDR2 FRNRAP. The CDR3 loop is CASGLVLRGGQYF. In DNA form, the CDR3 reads TGTGCTAGTGGTTTGGTACTGCGGGGGGGCCAATATTTT.

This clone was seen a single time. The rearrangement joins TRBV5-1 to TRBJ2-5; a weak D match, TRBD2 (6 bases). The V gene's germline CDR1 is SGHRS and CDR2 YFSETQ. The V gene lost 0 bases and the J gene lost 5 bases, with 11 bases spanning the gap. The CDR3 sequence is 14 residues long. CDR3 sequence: CASSLDPGRETQYF. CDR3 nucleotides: TGCGCCAGCAGCTTGGACCCAGGGAGGGAGACCCAGTACTTC.

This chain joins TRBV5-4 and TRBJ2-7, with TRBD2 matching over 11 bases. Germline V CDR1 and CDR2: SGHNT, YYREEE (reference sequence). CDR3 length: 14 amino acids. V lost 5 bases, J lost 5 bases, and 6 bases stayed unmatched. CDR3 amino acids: CASRIAGGRHEQYF. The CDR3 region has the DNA TGTGCCAGCAGGATAGCGGGGGGGCGTCACGAGCAGTACTTC. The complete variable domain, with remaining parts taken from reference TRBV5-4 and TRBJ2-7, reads ETGVTQSPTHLIKTRGQQVTLRCSSQSGHNTVSWYQQALGQGPQFIFQYYREEENGRGNFPPRFSGLQFPNYSSELNVNALELDDSALYLCASRIAGGRHEQYFGPGTRLTVT.

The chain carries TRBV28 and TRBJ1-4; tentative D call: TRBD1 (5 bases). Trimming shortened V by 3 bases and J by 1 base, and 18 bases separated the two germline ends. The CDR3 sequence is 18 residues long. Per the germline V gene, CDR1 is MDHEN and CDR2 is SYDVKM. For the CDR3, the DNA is TGTGCCAGCAGTTTCTCGGGGGTCTCTGTTATAACTAATGAAAAACTGTTTTTT. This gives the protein CASSFSGVSVITNEKLFF.

The CDR3 nucleotides are TGTGCCAGCAGCTTTTCGGGAAGGAGCGGGGAGCTGTTTTTT. Encoded protein: CASSFSGRSGELFF. The chain uses TRBV11-2 and TRBJ2-2; weak D call: TRBD2 (5 bases). The V end was cut by 3 bases, the J end by 7 bases, with 12 bases between. CDR1 is SGHAT, CDR2 FQNNGV, per germline. The CDR3 is made up of 14 amino acids.

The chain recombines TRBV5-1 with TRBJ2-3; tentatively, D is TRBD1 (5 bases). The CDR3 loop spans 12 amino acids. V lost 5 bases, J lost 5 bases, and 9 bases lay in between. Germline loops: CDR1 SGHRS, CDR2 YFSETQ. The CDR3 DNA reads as TGCGCCAGCAGGGATAGGGGAGATACGCAGTATTTT. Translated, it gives CASRDRGDTQYF.

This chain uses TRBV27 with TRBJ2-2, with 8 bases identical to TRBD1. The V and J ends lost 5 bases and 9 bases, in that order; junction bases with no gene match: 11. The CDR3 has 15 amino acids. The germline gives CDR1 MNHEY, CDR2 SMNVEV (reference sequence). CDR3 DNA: TGTGCCAGCAGTCGGGTTGGACAGGGATGGTGGGAGCTGTTTTTT. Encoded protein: CASSRVGQGWWELFF.

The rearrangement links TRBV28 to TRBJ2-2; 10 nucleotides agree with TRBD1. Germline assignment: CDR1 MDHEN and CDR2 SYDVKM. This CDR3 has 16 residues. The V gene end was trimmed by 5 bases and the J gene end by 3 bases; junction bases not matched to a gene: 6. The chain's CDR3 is CASSDRGRRDTGELFF. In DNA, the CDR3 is TGTGCCAGCAGTGACAGGGGGCGCCGGGACACCGGGGAGCTGTTTTTT.

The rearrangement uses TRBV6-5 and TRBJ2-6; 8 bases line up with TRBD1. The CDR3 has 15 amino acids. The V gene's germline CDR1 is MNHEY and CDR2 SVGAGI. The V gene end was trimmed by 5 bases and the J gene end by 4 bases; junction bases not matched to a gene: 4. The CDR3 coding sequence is TGTGCCAGCAGTCCCAGGGGGCTAGGGGCCAACGTCCTGACTTTC. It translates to CASSPRGLGANVLTF.

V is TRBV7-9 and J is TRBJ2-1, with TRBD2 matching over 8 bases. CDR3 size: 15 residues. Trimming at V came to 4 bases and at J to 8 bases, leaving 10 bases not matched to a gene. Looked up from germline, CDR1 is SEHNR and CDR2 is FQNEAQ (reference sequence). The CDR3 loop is CASSSGGSGKDEQFF. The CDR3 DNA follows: TGTGCCAGCAGCTCGGGGGGTAGCGGGAAGGATGAGCAGTTCTTC.

CDR3 protein: CASSRSVRGYNEQFF. In nucleotides, the CDR3 is TGTGCCAGCAGCCGTTCGGTCCGGGGCTACAATGAGCAGTTCTTC. The chain links TRBV4-2 to TRBJ2-1, with D perhaps matching TRBD2 (5 bases). The V and J ends lost 4 bases and 3 bases respectively, with 13 bases between them. The CDR3 sequence is 15 residues long. The V gene's germline CDR1 is LGHNA and CDR2 YNFKEQ.

The CDR3 loop reads CASSQTSGSPGLFF. In DNA, the CDR3 is TGTGCCAGCAGCCAGACTAGCGGGAGCCCGGGTCTGTTCTTC. The J gene is TRBJ2-1, the V gene TRBV4-2, with 12 bases identical to TRBD2. CDR3 length equals 14 residues. In germline, CDR1 is LGHNA, CDR2 YNFKEQ. V was pared by 3 bases and J by 15 bases, with 9 bases of the junction left unmatched.

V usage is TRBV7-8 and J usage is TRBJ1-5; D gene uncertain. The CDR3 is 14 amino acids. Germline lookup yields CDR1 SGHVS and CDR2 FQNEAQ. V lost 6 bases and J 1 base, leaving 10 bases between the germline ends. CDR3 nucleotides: TGTGCCAGCAGGTCTGGCAGGAGCAATCAGCCCCAGCATTTT. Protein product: CASRSGRSNQPQHF. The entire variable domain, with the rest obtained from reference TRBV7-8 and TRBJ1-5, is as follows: GAGVSQSPRYKVAKRGQDVALRCDPISGHVSLFWYQQALGQGPEFLTYFQNEAQLDKSGLPSDRFFAERPEGSVSTLKIQRTQQEDSAVYLCASRSGRSNQPQHFGDGTRLSIL.

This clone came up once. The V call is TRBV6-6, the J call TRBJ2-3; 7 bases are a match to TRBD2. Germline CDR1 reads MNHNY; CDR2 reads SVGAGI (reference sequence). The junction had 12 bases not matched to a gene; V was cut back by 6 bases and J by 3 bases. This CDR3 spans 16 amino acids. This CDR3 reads CASSPLGGPGTDTQYF. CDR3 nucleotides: TGTGCCAGCAGCCCCCTGGGAGGGCCGGGGACAGATACGCAGTATTTT.

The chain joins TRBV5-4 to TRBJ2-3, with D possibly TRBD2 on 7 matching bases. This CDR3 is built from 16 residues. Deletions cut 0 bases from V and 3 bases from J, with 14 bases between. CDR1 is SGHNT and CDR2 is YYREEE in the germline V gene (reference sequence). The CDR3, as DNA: TGTGCCAGCAGCTTGGGGTTGCGGGGGCCTACAGATACGCAGTATTTT. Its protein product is CASSLGLRGPTDTQYF.

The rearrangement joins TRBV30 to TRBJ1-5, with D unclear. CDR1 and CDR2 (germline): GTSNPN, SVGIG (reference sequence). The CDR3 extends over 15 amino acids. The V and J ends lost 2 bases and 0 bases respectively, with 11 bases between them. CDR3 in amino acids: CAWSPAGDSNQPQHF. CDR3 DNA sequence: TGTGCCTGGAGTCCCGCAGGTGATAGCAATCAGCCCCAGCATTTT.

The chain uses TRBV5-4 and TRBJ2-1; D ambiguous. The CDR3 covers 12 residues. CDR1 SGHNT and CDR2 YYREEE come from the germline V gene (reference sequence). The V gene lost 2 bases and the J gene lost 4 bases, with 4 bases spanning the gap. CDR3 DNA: TGTGCCAGCAGCTTAATATACAATGAGCAGTTCTTC. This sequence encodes CASSLIYNEQFF.

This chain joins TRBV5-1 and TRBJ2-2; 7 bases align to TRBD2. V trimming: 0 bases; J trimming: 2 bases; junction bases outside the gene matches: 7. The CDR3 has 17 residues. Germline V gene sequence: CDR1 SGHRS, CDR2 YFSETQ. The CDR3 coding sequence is TGCGCCAGCAGCTTGGGGGTAGCGGGCATTAACACCGGGGAGCTGTTTTTT. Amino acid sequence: CASSLGVAGINTGELFF. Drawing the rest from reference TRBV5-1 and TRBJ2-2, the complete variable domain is KAGVTQTPRYLIKTRGQQVTLSCSPISGHRSVSWYQQTPGQGLQFLFEYFSETQRNKGNFPGRFSGRQFSNSRSEMNVSTLELGDSALYLCASSLGVAGINTGELFFGEGSRLTVL.

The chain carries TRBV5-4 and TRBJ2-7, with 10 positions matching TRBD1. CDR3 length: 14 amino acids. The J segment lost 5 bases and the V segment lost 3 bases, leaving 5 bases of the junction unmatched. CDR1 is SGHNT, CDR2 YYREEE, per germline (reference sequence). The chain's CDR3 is CASSSRDRGNEQYF. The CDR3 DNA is TGTGCCAGCAGCTCCCGGGACAGGGGTAACGAGCAGTACTTC.

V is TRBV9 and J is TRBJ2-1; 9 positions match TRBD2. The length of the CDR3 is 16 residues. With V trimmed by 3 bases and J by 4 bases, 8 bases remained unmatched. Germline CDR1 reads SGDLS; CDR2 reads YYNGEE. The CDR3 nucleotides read TGTGCCAGCAGCGGCGTGGTAGCGGGGGCGTACAATGAGCAGTTCTTC. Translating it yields CASSGVVAGAYNEQFF.

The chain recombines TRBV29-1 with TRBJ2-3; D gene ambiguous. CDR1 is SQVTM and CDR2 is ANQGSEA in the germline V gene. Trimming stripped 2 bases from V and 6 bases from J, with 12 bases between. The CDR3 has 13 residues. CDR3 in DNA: TGCAGCGTTGAACCGACCGTCGGGGATACGCAGTATTTT. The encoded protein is CSVEPTVGDTQYF.

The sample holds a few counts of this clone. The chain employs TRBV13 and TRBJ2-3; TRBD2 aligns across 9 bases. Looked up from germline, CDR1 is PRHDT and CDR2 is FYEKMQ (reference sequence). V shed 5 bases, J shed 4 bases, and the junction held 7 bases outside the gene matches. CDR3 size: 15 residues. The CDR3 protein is CASSRSGSRADTQYF. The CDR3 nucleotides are TGTGCCAGCAGCCGTAGCGGGAGCCGGGCAGATACGCAGTATTTT.

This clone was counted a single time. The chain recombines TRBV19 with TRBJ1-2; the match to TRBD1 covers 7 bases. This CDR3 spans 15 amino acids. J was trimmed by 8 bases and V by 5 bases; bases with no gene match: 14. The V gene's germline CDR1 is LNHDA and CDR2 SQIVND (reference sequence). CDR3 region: CASSPSTGRTSGYTF. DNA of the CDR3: TGTGCCAGTAGTCCGTCGACAGGGAGGACTAGCGGCTACACCTTC.

CDR3 sequence: CASSLDPGLAETQYF. The CDR3 DNA reads as TGTGCCAGCAGCTTGGATCCAGGGCTGGCAGAGACCCAGTACTTC. The chain couples TRBV5-4 to TRBJ2-5; a possible D gene is TRBD1 (5 bases). Deletions cut 0 bases from V and 4 bases from J, with 13 bases between. This CDR3 is built from 15 residues. Looked up from germline, CDR1 is SGHNT and CDR2 is YYREEE (reference sequence). The variable domain in full, with the rest retrieved from reference TRBV5-4 and TRBJ2-5, is ETGVTQSPTHLIKTRGQQVTLRCSSQSGHNTVSWYQQALGQGPQFIFQYYREEENGRGNFPPRFSGLQFPNYSSELNVNALELDDSALYLCASSLDPGLAETQYFGPGTRLLVL.

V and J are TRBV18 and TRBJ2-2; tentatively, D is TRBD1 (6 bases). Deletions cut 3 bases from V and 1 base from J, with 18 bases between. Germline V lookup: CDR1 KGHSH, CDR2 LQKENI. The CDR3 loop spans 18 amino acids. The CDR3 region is CASSPRSGLGQNTGELFF. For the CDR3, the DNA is TGTGCCAGCTCACCGAGGTCCGGATTGGGACAGAACACCGGGGAGCTGTTTTTT.

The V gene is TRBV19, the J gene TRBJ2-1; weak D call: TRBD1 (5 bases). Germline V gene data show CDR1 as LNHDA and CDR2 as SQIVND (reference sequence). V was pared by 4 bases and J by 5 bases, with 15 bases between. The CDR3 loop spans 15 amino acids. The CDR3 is CASSTRRGPDNEQFF. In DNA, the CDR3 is TGTGCCAGTAGTACTAGAAGGGGTCCTGACAATGAGCAGTTCTTC.

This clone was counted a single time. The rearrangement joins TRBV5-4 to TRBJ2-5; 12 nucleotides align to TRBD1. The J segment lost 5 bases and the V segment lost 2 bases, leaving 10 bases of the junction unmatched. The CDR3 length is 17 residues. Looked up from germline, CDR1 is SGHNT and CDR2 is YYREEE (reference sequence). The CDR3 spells CASSLGGTGGGVETQYF. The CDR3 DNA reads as TGTGCCAGCAGCTTAGGAGGGACAGGGGGCGGGGTGGAGACCCAGTACTTC.

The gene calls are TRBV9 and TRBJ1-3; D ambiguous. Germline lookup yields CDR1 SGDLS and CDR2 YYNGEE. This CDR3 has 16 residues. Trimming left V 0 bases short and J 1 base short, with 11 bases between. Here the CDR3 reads CASSVALLTSGNTIYF. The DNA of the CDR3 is TGTGCCAGCAGCGTAGCTTTGTTGACATCTGGAAACACCATATATTTT.

CDR3 protein: CASSPKPGHSKPNSPLHF. CDR3 DNA: TGTGCCAGCAGCCCGAAGCCGGGACATTCGAAACCTAATTCACCCCTCCACTTT. The gene calls are TRBV7-3 and TRBJ1-6, with D perhaps matching TRBD1 (6 bases). The germline V gene has CDR1 SGHTA and CDR2 FQGTGA. This CDR3 region has 18 residues. Deletions cut 5 bases from V and 6 bases from J, with 23 bases between.

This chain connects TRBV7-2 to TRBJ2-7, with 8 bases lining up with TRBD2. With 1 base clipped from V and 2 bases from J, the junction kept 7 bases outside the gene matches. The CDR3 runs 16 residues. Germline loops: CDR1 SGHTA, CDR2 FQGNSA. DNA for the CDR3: TGTGCCAGCAGCTTAGTAGCTAGCGGGCCCCCCTACGAGCAGTACTTC. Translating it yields CASSLVASGPPYEQYF.

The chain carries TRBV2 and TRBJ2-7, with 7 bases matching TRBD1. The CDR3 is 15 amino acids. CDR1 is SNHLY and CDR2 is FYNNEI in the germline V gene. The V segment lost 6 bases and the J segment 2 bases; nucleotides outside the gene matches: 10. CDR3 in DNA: TGTGCCAGCAGAAGCAGCCGGGACAGAGCCTACGAGCAGTACTTC. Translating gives CASRSSRDRAYEQYF.